These T cell receptor beta chains were read from a single sample in a study of cytomegalovirus exposure and HLA in healthy donors. Clones were sequenced by immunoSEQ multiplex PCR, and TCRdb holds only the in-frame ones, with some missing. The sample contains roughly 180,000 clones, roughly a tenth of which appear only once. The sequenced sample was PBMCs. These receptor sequences come from a woman aged 25 to 39 in good health and CMV-seropositive. Each CDR3 is given with its conserved first and last residue. D genes are given only for firm matches.

j_call | v_call | cdr3_length | d_call | cdr3_aa
TRBJ1-3 | TRBV6-1 | 15 | . | CASSESAWTGNTIYF
TRBJ2-7 | TRBV19 | 11 | . | CASSTYYEQYF
TRBJ2-7 | TRBV10-3 | 11 | TRBD1 | CAISDPGTVYF
TRBJ2-3 | TRBV7-2 | 18 | TRBD2 | CASSLVGLAGGSTDTQYF
TRBJ2-1 | TRBV18 | 15 | TRBD2 | CASSPRTSGYNEQFF
TRBJ2-3 | TRBV7-7 | 13 | . | CASSLVIADTQYF
TRBJ1-2 | TRBV27 | 13 | TRBD1 | CASSWDRNYGYTF
TRBJ1-2 | TRBV19 | 14 | . | CASSIRGYNYGYTF
TRBJ2-2 | TRBV7-9 | 16 | TRBD2 | CASSLGTSGNTGELFF
TRBJ1-1 | TRBV12-5 | 13 | . | CASGTQSGTEAFF
TRBJ2-2 | TRBV7-7 | 13 | . | CASSKTNTGELFF
TRBJ1-6 | TRBV27 | 15 | . | CASSQTGFINSPLHF
TRBJ1-1 | TRBV6-5 | 13 | . | CASSRQTNTEAFF
TRBJ2-2 | TRBV2 | 16 | TRBD2 | CASSAASGANTGELFF
TRBJ2-7 | TRBV6-5 | 14 | . | CASSHSTSSYEQYF
TRBJ2-7 | TRBV6-5 | 14 | TRBD1 | CASRSARGLHEQYF
TRBJ2-7 | TRBV6-5 | 14 | . | CASSTQEGPYEQYF
TRBJ2-7 | TRBV5-4 | 17 | TRBD2 | CASSLGTSGNSWREQYF
TRBJ2-5 | TRBV27 | 15 | TRBD2 | CASSPSGSRQETQYF
TRBJ2-1 | TRBV10-1 | 14 | TRBD2 | CASSSSGRTNEQFF
TRBJ1-1 | TRBV30 | 16 | . | CAWSGSYSNLNTEAFF
TRBJ1-4 | TRBV2 | 13 | TRBD1 | CASGQGAWQKLFF
TRBJ2-1 | TRBV5-8 | 16 | . | CASSLFKGHPSNEQFF
TRBJ1-2 | TRBV6-5 | 13 | . | CASSYSGRGGYTF
TRBJ1-2 | TRBV6-6 | 14 | TRBD1 | CASSYLDRGGGYTF
TRBJ2-2 | TRBV25-1 | 15 | TRBD1 | CASSPQGARTGELFF
TRBJ1-1 | TRBV2 | 14 | TRBD1 | CASRPATGSTEAFF
TRBJ1-4 | TRBV30 | 14 | TRBD1 | CAWSGGTGTEKLFF
TRBJ2-2 | TRBV6-1 | 14 | TRBD1 | CASSAPTGFGELFF
TRBJ2-7 | TRBV6-6 | 13 | . | CASTSGIAYEQYF
TRBJ2-7 | TRBV20-1 | 11 | . | CSAYTSYEQYF
TRBJ2-2 | TRBV5-6 | 12 | . | CASSFSAGELFF
TRBJ2-2 | TRBV6-6 | 14 | TRBD2 | CASKRGEDTGELFF
TRBJ1-2 | TRBV2 | 13 | . | CASSASIGYGYTF
TRBJ2-7 | TRBV7-8 | 15 | TRBD2 | CASSLSGRAPYEQYF
TRBJ1-5 | TRBV7-8 | 13 | . | CASSREGNQPQHF
TRBJ2-3 | TRBV6-5 | 14 | TRBD2 | CASSSGLVTDTQYF
TRBJ1-1 | TRBV10-1 | 16 | . | CASSESAGPMNTEAFF
TRBJ2-5 | TRBV7-7 | 14 | . | CASSPLGGKETQYF
TRBJ1-2 | TRBV19 | 14 | . | CASSTPRGNYGYTF
TRBJ2-7 | TRBV6-5 | 15 | TRBD2 | CASSYGGRASYEQYF
TRBJ1-5 | TRBV10-2 | 15 | . | CASSASGQLGQPQHF
TRBJ1-1 | TRBV4-1 | 16 | . | CASSQDNRALGTEAFF
TRBJ2-7 | TRBV5-1 | 14 | TRBD2 | CASSLASGRYEQYF
TRBJ1-4 | TRBV19 | 15 | TRBD1 | CASSTDRVSNEKLFF
TRBJ1-2 | TRBV25-1 | 15 | TRBD1 | CASRGRDSPVYGYTF
TRBJ2-7 | TRBV6-1 | 12 | . | CASSEAHGEQYF
TRBJ1-2 | TRBV4-1 | 15 | . | CASSQDNDRRGGYTF
TRBJ1-1 | TRBV2 | 12 | . | CASRVNRAEAFF
TRBJ2-7 | TRBV7-9 | 12 | . | CASSGPGSMQYF
TRBJ1-1 | TRBV5-1 | 14 | . | CASSDGGGDTEAFF
TRBJ1-5 | TRBV5-6 | 17 | TRBD1 | CASSFGQGGYSNQPQHF